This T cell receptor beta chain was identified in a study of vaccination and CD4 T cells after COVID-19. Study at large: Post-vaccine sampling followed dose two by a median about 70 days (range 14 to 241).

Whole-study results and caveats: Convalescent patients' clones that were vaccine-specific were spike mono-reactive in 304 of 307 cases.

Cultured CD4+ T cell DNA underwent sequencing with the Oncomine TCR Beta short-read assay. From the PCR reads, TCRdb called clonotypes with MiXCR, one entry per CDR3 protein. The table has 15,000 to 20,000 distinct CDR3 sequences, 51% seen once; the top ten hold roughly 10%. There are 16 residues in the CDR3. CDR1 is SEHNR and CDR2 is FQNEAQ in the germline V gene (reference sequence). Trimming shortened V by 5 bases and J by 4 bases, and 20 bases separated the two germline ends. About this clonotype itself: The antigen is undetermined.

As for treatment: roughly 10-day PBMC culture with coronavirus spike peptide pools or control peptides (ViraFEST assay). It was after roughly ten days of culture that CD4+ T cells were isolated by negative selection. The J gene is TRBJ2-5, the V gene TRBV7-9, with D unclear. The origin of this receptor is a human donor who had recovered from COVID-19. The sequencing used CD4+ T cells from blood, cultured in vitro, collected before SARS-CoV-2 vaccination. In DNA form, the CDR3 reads TGTGCCAGCAGCCTTGTGCTATCAGACGTTACAGAGACCCAGTACTTC. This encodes CASSLVLSDVTETQYF. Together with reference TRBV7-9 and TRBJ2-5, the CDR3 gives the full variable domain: DTGVSQNPRHKITKRGQNVTFRCDPISEHNRLYWYRQTLGQGPEFLTYFQNEAQLEKSRLLSDRFSAERPKGSFSTLEIQRTEQGDSAMYLCASSLVLSDVTETQYFGPGTRLLVL.